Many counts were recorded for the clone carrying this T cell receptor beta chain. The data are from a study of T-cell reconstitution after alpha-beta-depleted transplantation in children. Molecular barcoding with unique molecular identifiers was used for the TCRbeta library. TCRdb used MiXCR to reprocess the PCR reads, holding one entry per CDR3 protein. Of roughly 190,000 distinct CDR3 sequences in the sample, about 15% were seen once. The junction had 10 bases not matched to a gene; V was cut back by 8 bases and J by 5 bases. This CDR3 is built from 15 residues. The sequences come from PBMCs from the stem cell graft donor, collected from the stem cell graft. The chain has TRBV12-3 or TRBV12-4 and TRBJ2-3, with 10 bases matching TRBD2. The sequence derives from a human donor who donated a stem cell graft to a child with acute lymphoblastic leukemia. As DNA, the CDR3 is TGTGCCAGCGGTACCAGCGGGAGGGCCGAAGATACGCAGTATTTT. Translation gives CASGTSGRAEDTQYF.